The T cell receptor beta chain under discussion was sequenced for a study of cytomegalovirus exposure and HLA in healthy donors. Study-wide findings and caveats: Researchers counted around 180 TCR beta chains as cytomegalovirus-associated.

With 5 bases removed from V and 7 bases from J, the gap between germline ends came to 11 bases. Germline V lookup: CDR1 SGHNT, CDR2 YENEEA. This CDR3 is built from 12 residues. This clone has only a few counts. What it recognizes is unknown. PCR was performed using 60 Vbeta and 13 Jbeta primers. The protocol was immunoSEQ multiplex PCR, while the TCRdb copy is restricted to in-frame clones and leaves out a portion. Here the sample spans some 130,000 clones, more than 75% being singletons. Sequences were obtained from PBMCs. The rearrangement joins TRBV11-3 to TRBJ2-5; D is undetermined. This TCR derives from a female donor in good health and CMV-seronegative. In nucleotides, the CDR3 is TGTGCCAGCAGCCCTAAGCCGGGGACCCAGTACTTC. Its protein product is CASSPKPGTQYF.